Listed below are T cell receptor beta chains from one sample, sequenced in a study of blood T cell repertoires in COVID-19. The repertoire was sequenced with immunoSEQ multiplex PCR; TCRdb's copy has only in-frame clones and lacks some. Of more than 95,000 clones listed, 70% to 75% are singletons. Sequenced sample: peripheral blood. These TCRs come from a man aged 55-75 years with acute or convalescent COVID-19. Both conserved end residues are part of each CDR3.

j_call: TRBJ1-3
v_call: TRBV19
cdr3_aa: CASMGLSGNTIYF

j_call: TRBJ1-4
v_call: TRBV15
cdr3_aa: CATSTGQGNEKLFF

j_call: TRBJ2-7
v_call: TRBV30
cdr3_aa: CAWSRDTTYEQYF

j_call: TRBJ2-7
v_call: TRBV7-9
cdr3_aa: CASSSYKTILAGHYEQYF

j_call: TRBJ1-5
v_call: TRBV6-5
cdr3_aa: CASSYSRGGNQPQHF

j_call: TRBJ2-3
v_call: TRBV29-1
cdr3_aa: CSVEDWVGLAGNPGETDTQYF

j_call: TRBJ2-6
v_call: TRBV19
cdr3_aa: CASSMYGTGGPSGANVLTF

j_call: TRBJ2-7
v_call: TRBV11-2
cdr3_aa: CASSLGTGGVEQYF

j_call: TRBJ2-5
v_call: TRBV7-7
cdr3_aa: CASSLGSGRIRETQYF

j_call: TRBJ2-2
v_call: TRBV4-1
cdr3_aa: CASSPRTGAATEAGELFF

j_call: TRBJ2-7
v_call: TRBV7-9
cdr3_aa: CASSLDTGEDEQYF

j_call: TRBJ1-1
v_call: TRBV10-1
cdr3_aa: CASSEGRGTAEAFF

j_call: TRBJ1-2
v_call: TRBV4-1
cdr3_aa: CASSQSWKTENYGYTF

j_call: TRBJ2-1
v_call: TRBV11-2
cdr3_aa: CASRRLGGISGNYNEQFF

j_call: TRBJ2-1
v_call: TRBV7-9
cdr3_aa: CASSSGSSQFF

j_call: TRBJ2-1
v_call: TRBV7-3
cdr3_aa: CASSFRPGVGNEQFF

j_call: TRBJ1-1
v_call: TRBV5-6
cdr3_aa: CASSFLAGGVNTEAFF

j_call: TRBJ2-1
v_call: TRBV6-4
cdr3_aa: CASSDTPGQGYNEQFF

j_call: TRBJ2-1
v_call: TRBV25-1
cdr3_aa: CASSSSGRPQGNEQFF

j_call: TRBJ2-5
v_call: TRBV3-1/TRBV3-2
cdr3_aa: CASSQEPTSGGETQYF

j_call: TRBJ1-1
v_call: TRBV11-3
cdr3_aa: CASSLGDRGRVTEAFF

j_call: TRBJ1-4
v_call: TRBV30
cdr3_aa: CAWSPIGGVEKLFF

j_call: TRBJ2-1
v_call: TRBV5-1
cdr3_aa: CASSQQSGTFYNEQFF

j_call: TRBJ2-2
v_call: TRBV5-6
cdr3_aa: CASSSPAVQVTGELFF

j_call: TRBJ2-7
v_call: TRBV24-1
cdr3_aa: CATSDSRQGGTYEQYF

j_call: TRBJ1-1
v_call: TRBV19
cdr3_aa: CASRPPDSMNTEAFF

j_call: TRBJ2-1
v_call: TRBV27
cdr3_aa: CASLGLAGGPSYNEQFF

j_call: TRBJ1-5
v_call: TRBV19
cdr3_aa: CASSTSQGRKPQHF

j_call: TRBJ2-2
v_call: TRBV7-2
cdr3_aa: CASSFYRNTGELFF

j_call: TRBJ2-1
v_call: TRBV5-1
cdr3_aa: CASKRWEGSYNEQFF

j_call: TRBJ1-5
v_call: TRBV2
cdr3_aa: CASSVLTGDQPQHF

j_call: TRBJ2-7
v_call: TRBV27
cdr3_aa: CASRHIGGSPEQYF

j_call: TRBJ2-1
v_call: TRBV11-3
cdr3_aa: CASSKGTSGLRYEQFF

j_call: TRBJ1-1
v_call: TRBV6-1
cdr3_aa: CASSEEDRGSAFF

j_call: TRBJ1-4
v_call: TRBV4-2
cdr3_aa: CASSQDSQRGQVREKLFF

j_call: TRBJ1-6
v_call: TRBV2
cdr3_aa: CASSGLSGGSYNSPLHF

j_call: TRBJ2-7
v_call: TRBV6-5
cdr3_aa: CASSYRDRGYEQYF

j_call: TRBJ1-2
v_call: TRBV24-1
cdr3_aa: CATSGGKGGEGYTF

j_call: TRBJ1-1
v_call: TRBV28
cdr3_aa: CASGTLLGAEAFF

j_call: TRBJ2-1
v_call: TRBV28
cdr3_aa: CASTELAGDNEQFF

j_call: TRBJ1-5
v_call: TRBV23-1
cdr3_aa: CASSPRLGKIGGFWPQHF

j_call: TRBJ2-3
v_call: TRBV7-8
cdr3_aa: CASSPGLAGGPRDTDTQYF

j_call: TRBJ1-3
v_call: TRBV30
cdr3_aa: CAWRGQGAGNTIYF

j_call: TRBJ2-7
v_call: TRBV9
cdr3_aa: CASSVGGFSYEQYF

j_call: TRBJ2-7
v_call: TRBV10-3
cdr3_aa: CAIGGQNDYEQYF

j_call: TRBJ2-2
v_call: TRBV4-2
cdr3_aa: CASSQGQETGELFF

j_call: TRBJ1-5
v_call: TRBV5-1
cdr3_aa: CASSLGVTDSNQPQHF

j_call: TRBJ2-1
v_call: TRBV19
cdr3_aa: CASSIFTSDPLEQFF

j_call: TRBJ1-1
v_call: TRBV5-1
cdr3_aa: CASSVALETEAFF

j_call: TRBJ1-1
v_call: TRBV27
cdr3_aa: CASTEGGARPLKAFF

j_call: TRBJ2-1
v_call: TRBV5-1
cdr3_aa: CASSWDSNNEQFF

j_call: TRBJ2-4
v_call: TRBV19
cdr3_aa: CASSIDQQANLAKNIQYF

j_call: TRBJ2-5
v_call: TRBV24-1
cdr3_aa: CATSDLIAYWTQYF

j_call: TRBJ2-3
v_call: TRBV9
cdr3_aa: CASSEPGGGLGTDTQYF

j_call: TRBJ1-2
v_call: TRBV6-5
cdr3_aa: CASSPRLNGYTF

j_call: TRBJ2-1
v_call: TRBV19
cdr3_aa: CASTPSGVNNEQFF

j_call: TRBJ2-5
v_call: TRBV5-4
cdr3_aa: CASSFEGAQYF

j_call: TRBJ2-3
v_call: TRBV5-1
cdr3_aa: CASSLDGPSLTDTQYF

j_call: TRBJ1-6
v_call: TRBV18
cdr3_aa: CASSPAGERSPLHF

j_call: TRBJ2-1
v_call: TRBV7-9
cdr3_aa: CASSRSAASLNEQFF